This paragraph reports one T cell receptor beta chain. This entry comes from a study of cytomegalovirus exposure and HLA in healthy donors. It was with 60 Vbeta and 13 Jbeta primers that the PCR ran. Assay used: immunoSEQ multiplex PCR; TCRdb lists only in-frame clones, some missing. The data show more than 90,000 clones, with nearly 80% seen just once and about 4% held by the top ten. Sequencing used PBMCs. This sequence was found in a woman in her forties in good health and CMV-seropositive.

The CDR3 DNA reads as TGTGCCAGCAGTTTAGTGAGGGACAGGGGTTACACTGAAGCTTTCTTT. It yields the protein CASSLVRDRGYTEAFF. V and J are TRBV27 and TRBJ1-1, with TRBD1 matching over 10 bases. The CDR3 length is 16 residues. Germline V lookup: CDR1 MNHEY, CDR2 SMNVEV (reference sequence). J lost 3 bases, V lost 2 bases, and 6 bases had no gene match.